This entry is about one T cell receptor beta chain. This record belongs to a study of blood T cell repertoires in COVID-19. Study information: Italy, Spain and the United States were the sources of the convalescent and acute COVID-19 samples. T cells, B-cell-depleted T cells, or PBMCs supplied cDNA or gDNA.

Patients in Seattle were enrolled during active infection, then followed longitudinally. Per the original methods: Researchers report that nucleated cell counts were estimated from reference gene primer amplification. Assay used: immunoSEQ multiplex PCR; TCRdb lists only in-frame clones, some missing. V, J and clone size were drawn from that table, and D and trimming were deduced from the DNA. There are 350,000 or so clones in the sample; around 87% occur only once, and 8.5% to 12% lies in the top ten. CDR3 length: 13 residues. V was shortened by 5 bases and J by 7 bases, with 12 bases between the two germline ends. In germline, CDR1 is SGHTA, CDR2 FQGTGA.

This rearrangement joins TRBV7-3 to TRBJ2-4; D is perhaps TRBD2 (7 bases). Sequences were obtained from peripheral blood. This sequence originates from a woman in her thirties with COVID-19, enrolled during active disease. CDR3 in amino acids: CASSPGGGNIQYF. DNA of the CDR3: TGTGCCAGCAGCCCGGGGGGCGGGAACATTCAGTACTTC.